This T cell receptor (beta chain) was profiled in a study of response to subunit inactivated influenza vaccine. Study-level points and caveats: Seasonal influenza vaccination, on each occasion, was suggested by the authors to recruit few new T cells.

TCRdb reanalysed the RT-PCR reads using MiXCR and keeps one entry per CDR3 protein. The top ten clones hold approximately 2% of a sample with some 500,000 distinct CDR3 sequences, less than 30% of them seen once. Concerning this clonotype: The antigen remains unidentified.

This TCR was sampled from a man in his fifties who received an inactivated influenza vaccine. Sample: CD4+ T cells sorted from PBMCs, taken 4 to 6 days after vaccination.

The CDR3 protein is CASSLGLGDRSPLHF. DNA of the CDR3: TGTGCCAGCAGCCTGGGATTGGGGGATCGGTCACCCCTCCACTTT. This rearrangement joins TRBV4-2 to TRBJ1-6; maybe TRBD1 (5 bases). The CDR3 spans 15 residues. V lost 4 bases, J lost 10 bases, and 17 bases lay in between. Germline V gives CDR1 LGHNA, CDR2 YNFKEQ.